These 20 T cell receptor beta chains were all obtained from the same sample, sequenced in a study of T cell repertoires in cytomegalovirus infection. For these TCRs, the target antigens are not known. TCRdb ran MiXCR on the reads and lists one entry per CDR3 protein. The sample has approximately 730,000 distinct CDR3 sequences, roughly 28% seen once. Sequenced material: cultured CD8+ T cells from PBMCs, taken from culture after CMV antigen stimulation. Receptors were obtained from a human donor in good health (CMV status not recorded). Some clones in this sample may be carry-over from other donors' samples.

V and J are TRBV27 and TRBJ1-1, with D unclear. V was clipped by 3 bases and J by 0 bases, with 14 bases between them. This CDR3 region has 16 residues. The V gene's germline CDR1 is MNHEY and CDR2 SMNVEV (reference sequence). In DNA form, the CDR3 reads TGTGCCAGCAGTTTGAGTTATCGGGCCATGAACACTGAAGCTTTCTTT. Its protein product is CASSLSYRAMNTEAFF.

This clonotype was counted at least ten times. The V and J genes are TRBV7-2 and TRBJ2-1; the match to TRBD1 covers 8 bases. This CDR3 comprises 12 residues. V shed 5 bases, J shed 8 bases, and the junction held 2 bases outside the gene matches. Germline V gene data show CDR1 as SGHTA and CDR2 as FQGNSA. CDR3 protein: CASSRQGHEQFF. Here the CDR3 DNA reads TGTGCCAGCAGCCGACAGGGGCATGAGCAGTTCTTC. The whole variable domain, remainder taken from reference TRBV7-2 and TRBJ2-1, is GAGVSQSPSNKVTEKGKDVELRCDPISGHTALYWYRQSLGQGLEFLIYFQGNSAPDKSGLPSDRFSAERTGGSVSTLTIQRTQQEDSAVYLCASSRQGHEQFFGPGTRLTVL.

This clonotype has a handful of counts. The genes are TRBV7-6 and TRBJ2-1, with D unresolved. Trimming cost V 4 bases and J 1 base, with 8 bases left between them. This CDR3 has 14 amino acids. CDR1 SGHVS and CDR2 FNYEAQ come from the germline V gene. For the CDR3, the DNA is TGTGCCAGCAGCTATCTATTTTCCTACAATGAGCAGTTCTTC. It codes for CASSYLFSYNEQFF.

This sequence joins TRBV2 and TRBJ1-1; no firm D call. The CDR3 contains 12 residues. Trimming took off 8 bases at V and 1 base at J, with 8 bases between the two ends. CDR1 SNHLY and CDR2 FYNNEI come from the germline V gene. CDR3 sequence (DNA): TGTGCCAGCGATGGAGGGAACACTGAAGCTTTCTTT. It specifies CASDGGNTEAFF.

This clonotype was observed a handful of times. V usage is TRBV6-1 and J usage is TRBJ2-1, with 8 bases that match TRBD1. The germline V gene has CDR1 MNHNS and CDR2 SASEGT. Germline trimming cut 0 bases from V and 10 bases from J; bases unmatched to any gene: 2. This CDR3 comprises 13 residues. CDR3: CASSEARGREQFF. CDR3 sequence (DNA): TGTGCCAGCAGTGAAGCCAGGGGGCGGGAGCAGTTCTTC.

This chain joins TRBV19 and TRBJ2-1, with TRBD2 matching 11 bases. CDR1 is LNHDA, CDR2 SQIVND, per germline (reference sequence). CDR3 length equals 14 residues. After removal of 6 bases from V and 8 bases from J, the junction contained 6 bases not matched to a gene. CDR3 nucleotides: TGTGCCAGTAGCGCTAGCGGGGGGTTCCATGAGCAGTTCTTC. Translating gives CASSASGGFHEQFF.

A remark on this clonotype: This could be a read error, since a much larger clone is one nucleotide away. The rearrangement links TRBV7-6 to TRBJ2-1, with D possibly matching TRBD1 (6 bases). Germline loops: CDR1 SGHVS, CDR2 FNYEAQ. With 4 bases removed from V and 2 bases from J, the gap between germline ends came to 18 bases. CDR3 length: 17 residues. The CDR3 sequence is CASSSSGRGRAYNEQFF. CDR3 coding DNA: TGTGCCAGCAGCTCTAGTGGCAGGGGAAGGGCCTACAATGAGCAGTTCTTC.

The V gene is TRBV4-3, the J gene TRBJ1-1; 11 bases are a match to TRBD1. This CDR3 is 18 amino acids long. Trimming took 0 bases from V and 1 from J; bases not matched to a gene: 7. From germline, CDR1 is LGHNA and CDR2 YSLEER. CDR3 DNA sequence: TGCGCCAGCAGCCAAGATATGAGGACAGGGGGCCGGAACACTGAAGCTTTCTTT. Residues: CASSQDMRTGGRNTEAFF.

This clonotype was picked up a small number of times. V is TRBV2 and J is TRBJ2-7; D not resolved. The CDR3 runs to 11 residues. V was clipped by 1 base and J by 4 bases, with 2 bases between them. Germline V CDR1 and CDR2: SNHLY, FYNNEI. CDR3 DNA: TGTGCCAGCAGTGAAGAATACGAGCAGTACTTC. As protein: CASSEEYEQYF.

The rearrangement uses TRBV27 and TRBJ1-1, with 10 nucleotides matching TRBD1. Germline CDR1 is MNHEY and CDR2 is SMNVEV (reference sequence). Losses at the gene ends were 6 bases for V and 7 bases for J; bases not matched to a gene: 8. The CDR3 extends over 14 amino acids. The CDR3, as DNA: TGTGCCAGCAGCCAGATGGGACAGGGGAGTGAAGCTTTCTTT. This encodes CASSQMGQGSEAFF.

The CDR3 region has the DNA TGTGCCAGCAGCCAAGTACCACAGGGGAGCCAAAACATTCAGTACTTC. Translating it yields CASSQVPQGSQNIQYF. The chain links TRBV3-1 to TRBJ2-4; 7 bases fit TRBD1. The CDR3 is 16 residues long. With V trimmed by 1 base and J by 5 bases, 8 bases remained unmatched. Germline V CDR1 and CDR2: LGHDT, YNNKEL (reference sequence).

The rearrangement links TRBV14 to TRBJ2-5; D is unclear. The CDR3 has 14 residues. Between the trimmed V and J ends, which lost 0 bases and 5 bases, there was a span of 10 bases. CDR1 is SGHDN and CDR2 is FVKESK in the germline V gene. CDR3 sequence reads: CASSQETSRETQYF. The CDR3 DNA reads as TGTGCCAGCAGCCAAGAAACTTCCCGGGAGACCCAGTACTTC.

Of note for this clonotype: A read error may explain this, as a much larger clone is one base away. V and J are TRBV7-8 and TRBJ2-2; maybe TRBD2 (5 bases). Looked up from germline, CDR1 is SGHVS and CDR2 is FQNEAQ. This CDR3 has 14 residues. CDR3: CTSSLRGYTGELFF. DNA of the CDR3: TGTACCAGCAGCTTAAGAGGGTACACCGGGGAGCTGTTTTTT.

This clonotype was detected ten times or more. This chain connects TRBV7-9 to TRBJ2-1; D is ambiguous. Germline lookup yields CDR1 SEHNR and CDR2 FQNEAQ (reference sequence). Trimming left V 5 bases short and J 7 bases short, with 15 bases between. The CDR3 extends over 14 amino acids. DNA for the CDR3: TGTGCCAGCAGCCTGACGTCGGCATTGAATGAGCAGTTCTTC. Its translation is CASSLTSALNEQFF.

V and J are TRBV25-1 and TRBJ1-1; 10 bases align to TRBD1. The germline V gene has CDR1 MGHDK and CDR2 SYGVNS. The length of the CDR3 is 15 residues. V lost 3 bases, J lost 5 bases, and 6 bases stayed unmatched. The CDR3 coding sequence is TGTGCCAGCAGTGAGACAGGGGGCGTCCTGACTGAAGCTTTCTTT. Translation gives CASSETGGVLTEAFF.

The J gene is TRBJ2-2, the V gene TRBV7-6; weak D call: TRBD1 (6 bases). Per germline, CDR1 SGHVS and CDR2 FNYEAQ. Trimming left V 4 bases short and J 1 base short, with 16 bases between. CDR3 length: 17 amino acids. This chain's CDR3 is CASSSPDRIQNTGELFF. CDR3 nucleotide sequence: TGTGCCAGCAGCTCCCCTGACAGGATCCAGAACACCGGGGAGCTGTTTTTT. Full variable domain (rest looked up from reference TRBV7-6 and TRBJ2-2): GAGVSQSPRYKVTKRGQDVALRCDPISGHVSLYWYRQALGQGPEFLTYFNYEAQQDKSGLPNDRFSAERPEGSISTLTIQRTEQRDSAMYRCASSSPDRIQNTGELFFGEGSRLTVL.

This clonotype was seen a single time. It may be a read error: a sequence one base away is much more abundant. J is TRBJ1-4 and V is TRBV7-2; D is ambiguous. Germline V lookup: CDR1 SGHTA, CDR2 FQGNSA. CDR3 length: 15 residues. V was cut by 3 bases and J by 5 bases, with 13 bases left in between. CDR3 sequence: CASSFQRTKNEKLFF. In DNA form, the CDR3 reads TGTGCCAGCAGCTTTCAGCGGACGAAAAATGAAAAACTGTTTTTT.

The chain is built from TRBV7-6 and TRBJ1-1; D might be TRBD1 (5 bases). CDR1 is SGHVS, CDR2 FNYEAQ, per germline. V lost 5 bases and J 5 bases, leaving 18 bases between the germline ends. The CDR3 loop spans 15 amino acids. In DNA, the CDR3 is TGTGCCAGCAGCCCCCATGAGTCGGGGCTTACTGAAGCTTTCTTT. Translated, it gives CASSPHESGLTEAFF.

The rearrangement links TRBV10-3 to TRBJ1-6; D possibly corresponds to TRBD1 (5 bases). The germline CDR1 and CDR2 sequences are ENHRY and SYGVKD. The CDR3 is 15 amino acids. V lost 10 bases to trimming and J lost 0 bases, with 13 bases between them. The DNA for the CDR3 is TGTGCCACTTGGGACTCGAGCTCCTATAATTCACCCCTCCACTTT. This encodes CATWDSSSYNSPLHF.

This clonotype came up a few times. The V call is TRBV7-9, the J call TRBJ1-2; 7 nucleotides align to TRBD1. The J segment lost 6 bases and the V segment lost 6 bases, leaving 13 bases of the junction unmatched. Germline CDR1 reads SEHNR; CDR2 reads FQNEAQ (reference sequence). The CDR3 totals 15 residues. As DNA, the CDR3 is TGTGCCAGCAGAGGGACAGCGCCTCATTGGGATGGCTACACCTTC. Encoded protein: CASRGTAPHWDGYTF.